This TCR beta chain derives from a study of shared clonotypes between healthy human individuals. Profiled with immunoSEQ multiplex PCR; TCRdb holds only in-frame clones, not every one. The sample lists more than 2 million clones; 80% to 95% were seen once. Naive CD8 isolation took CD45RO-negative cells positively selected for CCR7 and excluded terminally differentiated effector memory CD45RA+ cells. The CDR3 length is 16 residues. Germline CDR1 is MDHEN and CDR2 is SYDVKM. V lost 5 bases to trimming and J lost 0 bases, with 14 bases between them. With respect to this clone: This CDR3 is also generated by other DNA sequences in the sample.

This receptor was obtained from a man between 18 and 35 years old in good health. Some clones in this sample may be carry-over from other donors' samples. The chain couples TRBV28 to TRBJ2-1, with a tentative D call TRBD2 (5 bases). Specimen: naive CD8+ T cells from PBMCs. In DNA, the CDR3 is TGTGCCAGCAGTACCCTAGCCGAAAGCTCCTACAATGAGCAGTTCTTC. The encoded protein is CASSTLAESSYNEQFF.